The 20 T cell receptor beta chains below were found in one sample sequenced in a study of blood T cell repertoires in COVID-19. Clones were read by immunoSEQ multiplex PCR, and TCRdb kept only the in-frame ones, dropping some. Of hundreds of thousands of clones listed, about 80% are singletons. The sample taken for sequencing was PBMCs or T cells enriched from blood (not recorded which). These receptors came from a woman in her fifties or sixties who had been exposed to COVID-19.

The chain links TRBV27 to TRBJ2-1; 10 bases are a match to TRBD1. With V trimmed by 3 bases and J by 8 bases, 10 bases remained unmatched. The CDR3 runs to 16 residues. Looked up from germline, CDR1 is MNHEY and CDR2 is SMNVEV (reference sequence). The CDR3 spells CASSFLGTGERYEQFF. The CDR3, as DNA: TGTGCCAGCAGTTTTTTAGGGACAGGGGAAAGGTATGAGCAGTTCTTC.

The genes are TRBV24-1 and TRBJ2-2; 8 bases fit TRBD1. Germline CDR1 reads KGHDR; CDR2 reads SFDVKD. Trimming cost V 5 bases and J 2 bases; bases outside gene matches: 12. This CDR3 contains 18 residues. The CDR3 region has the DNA TGTGCCACCAGTGCCTTATGGACAGGGAGGATTAACACCGGGGAGCTGTTTTTT. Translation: CATSALWTGRINTGELFF.

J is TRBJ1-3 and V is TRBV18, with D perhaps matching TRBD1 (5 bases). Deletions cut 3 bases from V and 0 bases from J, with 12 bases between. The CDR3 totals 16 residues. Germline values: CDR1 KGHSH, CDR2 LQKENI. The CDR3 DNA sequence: TGTGCCAGCTCACCGGGTGGGGCCCTCTCTGGAAACACCATATATTTT. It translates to CASSPGGALSGNTIYF.

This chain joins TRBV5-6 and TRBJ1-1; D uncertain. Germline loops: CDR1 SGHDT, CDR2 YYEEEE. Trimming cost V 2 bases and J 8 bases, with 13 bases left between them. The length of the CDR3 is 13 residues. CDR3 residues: CASSFRTGEEAFF. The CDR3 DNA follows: TGTGCCAGCAGCTTCAGGACGGGAGAAGAAGCTTTCTTT.

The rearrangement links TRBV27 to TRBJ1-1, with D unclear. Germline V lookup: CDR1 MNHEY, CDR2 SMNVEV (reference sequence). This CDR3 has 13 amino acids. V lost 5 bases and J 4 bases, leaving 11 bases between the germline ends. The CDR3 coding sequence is TGTGCCAGCAGTCCCTCAGTGCTCACTGAAGCTTTCTTT. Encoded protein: CASSPSVLTEAFF.

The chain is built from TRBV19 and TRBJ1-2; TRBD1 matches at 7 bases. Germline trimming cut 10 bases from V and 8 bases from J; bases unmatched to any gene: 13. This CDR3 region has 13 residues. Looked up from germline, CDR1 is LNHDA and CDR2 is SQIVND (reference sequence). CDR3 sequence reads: CATAPQGGTGYTF. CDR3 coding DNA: TGTGCCACCGCACCCCAGGGGGGTACGGGCTACACCTTC.

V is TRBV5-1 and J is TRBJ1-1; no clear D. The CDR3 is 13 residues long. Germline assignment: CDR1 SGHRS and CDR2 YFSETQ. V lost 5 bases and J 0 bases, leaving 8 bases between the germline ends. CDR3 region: CASRMRLNTEAFF. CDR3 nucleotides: TGCGCCAGCAGGATGAGGCTGAACACTGAAGCTTTCTTT.

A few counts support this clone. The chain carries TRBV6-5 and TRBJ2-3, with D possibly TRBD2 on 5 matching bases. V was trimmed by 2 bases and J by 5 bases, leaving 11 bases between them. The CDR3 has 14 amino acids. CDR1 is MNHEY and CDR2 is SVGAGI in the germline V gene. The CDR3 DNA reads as TGTGCCAGCAGTTACCCACTAGTTTTAGATACGCAGTATTTT. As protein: CASSYPLVLDTQYF.

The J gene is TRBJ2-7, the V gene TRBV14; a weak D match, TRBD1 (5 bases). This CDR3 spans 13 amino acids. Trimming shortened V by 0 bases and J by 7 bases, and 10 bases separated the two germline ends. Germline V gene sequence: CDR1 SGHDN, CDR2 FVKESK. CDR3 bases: TGTGCCAGCAGCCAAGATATAGGGGAAGAGCAGTACTTC. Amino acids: CASSQDIGEEQYF.

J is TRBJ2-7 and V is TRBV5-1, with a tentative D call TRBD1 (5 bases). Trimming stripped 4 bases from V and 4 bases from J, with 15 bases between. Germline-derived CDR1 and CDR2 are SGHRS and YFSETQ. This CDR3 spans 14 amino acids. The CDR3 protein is CASSQIDRTYEQYF. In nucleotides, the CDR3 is TGCGCCAGCAGCCAAATTGACAGAACATACGAGCAGTACTTC.

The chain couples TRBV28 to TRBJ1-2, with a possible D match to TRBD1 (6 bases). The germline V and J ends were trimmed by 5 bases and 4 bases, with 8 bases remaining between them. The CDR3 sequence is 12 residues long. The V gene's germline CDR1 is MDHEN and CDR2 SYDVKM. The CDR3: CASSTGTYGYTF. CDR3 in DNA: TGTGCCAGCAGTACAGGGACCTATGGCTACACCTTC.

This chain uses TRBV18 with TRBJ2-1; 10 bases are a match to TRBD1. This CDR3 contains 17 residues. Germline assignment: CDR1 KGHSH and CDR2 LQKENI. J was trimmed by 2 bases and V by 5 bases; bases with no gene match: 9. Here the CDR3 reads CASSALPGTGAYNEQFF. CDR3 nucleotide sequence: TGTGCCAGCTCAGCACTACCAGGGACAGGGGCCTACAATGAGCAGTTCTTC. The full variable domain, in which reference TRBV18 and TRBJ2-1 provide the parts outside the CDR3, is NAGVMQNPRHLVRRRGQEARLRCSPMKGHSHVYWYRQLPEEGLKFMVYLQKENIIDESGMPKERFSAEFPKEGPSILRIQQVVRGDSAAYFCASSALPGTGAYNEQFFGPGTRLTVL.

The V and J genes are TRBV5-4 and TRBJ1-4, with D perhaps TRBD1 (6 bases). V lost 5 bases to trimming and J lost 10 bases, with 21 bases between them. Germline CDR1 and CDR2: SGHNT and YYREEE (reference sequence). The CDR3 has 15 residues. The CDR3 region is CASSTIQQGHAKLFF. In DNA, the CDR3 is TGTGCCAGCAGTACGATTCAACAGGGACATGCAAAACTGTTTTTT. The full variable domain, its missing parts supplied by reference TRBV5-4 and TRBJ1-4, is ETGVTQSPTHLIKTRGQQVTLRCSSQSGHNTVSWYQQALGQGPQFIFQYYREEENGRGNFPPRFSGLQFPNYSSELNVNALELDDSALYLCASSTIQQGHAKLFFGSGTQLSVL.

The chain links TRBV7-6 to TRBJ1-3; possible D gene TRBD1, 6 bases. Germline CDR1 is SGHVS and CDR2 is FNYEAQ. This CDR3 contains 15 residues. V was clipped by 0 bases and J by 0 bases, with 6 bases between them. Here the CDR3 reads CASSLAQGSGNTIYF. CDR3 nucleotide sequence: TGTGCCAGCAGCTTAGCACAGGGCTCTGGAAACACCATATATTTT.

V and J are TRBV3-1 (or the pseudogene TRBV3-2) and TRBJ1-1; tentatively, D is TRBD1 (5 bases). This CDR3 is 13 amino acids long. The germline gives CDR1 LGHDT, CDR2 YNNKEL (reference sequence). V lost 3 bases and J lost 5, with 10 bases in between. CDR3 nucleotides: TGTGCCAGCAGCCAGGGGCGAGAAACTGAAGCTTTCTTT. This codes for CASSQGRETEAFF.

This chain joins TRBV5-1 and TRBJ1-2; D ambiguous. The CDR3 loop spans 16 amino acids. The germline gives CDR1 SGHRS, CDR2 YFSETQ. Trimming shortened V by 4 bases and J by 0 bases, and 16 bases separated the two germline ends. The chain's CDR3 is CASSPRYQRANYGYTF. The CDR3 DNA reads TGCGCCAGCAGCCCGAGGTACCAGCGAGCTAACTATGGCTACACCTTC.

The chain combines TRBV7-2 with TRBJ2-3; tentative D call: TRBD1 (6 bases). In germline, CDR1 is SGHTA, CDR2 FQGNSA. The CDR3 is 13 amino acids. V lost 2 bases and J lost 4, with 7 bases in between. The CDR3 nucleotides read TGTGCCAGCAGCTTACCAGGGGCAGATACGCAGTATTTT. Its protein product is CASSLPGADTQYF. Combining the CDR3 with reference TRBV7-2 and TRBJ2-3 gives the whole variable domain GAGVSQSPSNKVTEKGKDVELRCDPISGHTALYWYRQSLGQGLEFLIYFQGNSAPDKSGLPSDRFSAERTGGSVSTLTIQRTQQEDSAVYLCASSLPGADTQYFGPGTRLTVL.

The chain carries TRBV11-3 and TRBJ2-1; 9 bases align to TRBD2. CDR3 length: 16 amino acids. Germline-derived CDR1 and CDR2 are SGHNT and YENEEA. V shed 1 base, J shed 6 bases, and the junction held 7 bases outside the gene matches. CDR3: CASSLGSGGGANEQFF. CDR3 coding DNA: TGTGCCAGCAGCTTAGGGTCCGGCGGGGGGGCCAATGAGCAGTTCTTC.

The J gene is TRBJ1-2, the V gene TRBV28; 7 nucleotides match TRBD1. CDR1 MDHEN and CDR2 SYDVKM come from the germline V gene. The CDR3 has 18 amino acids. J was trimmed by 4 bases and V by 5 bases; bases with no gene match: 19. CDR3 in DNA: TGTGCCAGCAGTCCATGGGCGACAGGGATCCTTCGCTCCTATGGCTACACCTTC. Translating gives CASSPWATGILRSYGYTF.

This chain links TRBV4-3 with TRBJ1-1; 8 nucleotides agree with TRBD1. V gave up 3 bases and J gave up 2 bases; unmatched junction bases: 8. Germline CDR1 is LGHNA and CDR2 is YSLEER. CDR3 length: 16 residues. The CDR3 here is CASSHGTGGGNTEAFF. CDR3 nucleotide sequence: TGCGCCAGCAGCCACGGAACAGGGGGGGGTAACACTGAAGCTTTCTTT.